A selection of T cell receptor beta chains follows, all from one sample in a study of T cell changes during pregnancy in multiple sclerosis. Clones were read by immunoSEQ multiplex PCR, and TCRdb kept only the in-frame ones, dropping some. The sample records about 48,000 clones, 92% being singletons. Specimen: CD4+ T cells from peripheral blood mononuclear cells, collected in the second trimester of pregnancy. The receptors derive from a female donor in good health, enrolled as a control in a pregnancy study. CDR3s leave out the opening cysteine and the closing phenylalanine or tryptophan. Clone sizes are given selectively: once, few, many, or a class where the clone is expanded.

v_gene,j_gene,len,abundance,CDR3aa
TRBV28,TRBJ1-5,13,once,ASSPGGYSNQPQH
TRBV18,TRBJ2-1,13,NA,ASSPQGTGSHEQF
TRBV7-9,TRBJ2-7,9,NA,ASSPIYEQY
TRBV27,TRBJ2-1,13,NA,ASSLWDRGPTAEF
TRBV5-1,TRBJ1-6,12,NA,ASSLTGGNSPLH
TRBV9,TRBJ2-3,11,NA,ASTSGSADTQY
TRBV28,TRBJ2-7,13,once,ASSAGGILDYEQY
TRBV4-1,TRBJ2-1,14,NA,ASSQRDRESYNEQF
TRBV5-1,TRBJ1-1,17,NA,ASSLVAGTGGGRNTEAF
TRBV5-4,TRBJ2-5,12,NA,ASSWDRGEETQY
TRBV11-2,TRBJ2-5,14,NA,ASRAEGLAGVTTQY
TRBV6-5,TRBJ2-1,13,NA,ASSYPGQGSSKQF
TRBV7-2,TRBJ1-1,11,few,ASSGQGAFEAF
TRBV19,TRBJ2-7,13,NA,ASSIDPRTSAEQY